This T cell receptor beta chain was documented in a study of blood T cell repertoires in COVID-19. Looking at the study overall: Sites across the United States, Italy and Spain contributed samples from acute and convalescent COVID-19.

Method: immunoSEQ multiplex PCR; TCRdb's copy keeps in-frame clones and lacks some. The data contain around 260,000 clones, about 89% of them seen just once; the ten biggest clones take up around 2.5%. J lost 2 bases, V lost 6 bases, and 4 bases had no gene match. This CDR3 comprises 14 residues. Germline lookup yields CDR1 MNHEY and CDR2 SMNVEV (reference sequence). The chain joins TRBV27 to TRBJ2-1, with 7 bases matching TRBD1. The sequence derives from a woman in her fifties or sixties with acute or convalescent COVID-19. Specimen: peripheral blood. CDR3 in amino acids: CASSRQGAYNEQFF. CDR3 nucleotides: TGTGCCAGCAGCCGTCAGGGGGCCTACAATGAGCAGTTCTTC.